The entry below gives a single T cell receptor beta chain sequence along with its context. Its cognate antigen is unknown. These data originate in a study of T cell repertoires in cytomegalovirus infection. TCRdb re-called the reads through MiXCR, storing one row per CDR3 protein. The sample gives about 330,000 distinct CDR3 sequences, about 35% of which show up once; roughly 14% is in the top ten. The J segment lost 2 bases and the V segment lost 3 bases, leaving 12 bases of the junction unmatched. Germline V lookup: CDR1 SGDLS, CDR2 YYNGEE. The CDR3 has 17 residues. The clonotype originates from a human donor in good health (CMV status not recorded). Some clones in this sample may be carry-over from other donors' samples. This sample comprised cultured PBMCs, obtained from culture after CMV antigen stimulation. The rearrangement links TRBV9 to TRBJ2-3, with 7 bases matching TRBD1. Here the CDR3 reads CASSGKQGSALTDTQYF. The CDR3 DNA reads TGTGCCAGCAGCGGAAAACAGGGGTCGGCCCTCACAGATACGCAGTATTTT.